These T cell receptor beta chains were read from a single sample in a study of CD8 T cells in ankylosing spondylitis. Using its own MiXCR run on the 5' RACE reads, TCRdb lists one record per CDR3 protein. The top ten hold about two fifths of the sample, which has about 220,000 distinct CDR3 sequences, around 17% seen once. The sequenced sample was blood, either unsorted or a sorted T cell fraction (not recorded which). These receptors all stem from a male donor with ankylosing spondylitis. Both conserved end residues are part of each CDR3. D genes are given only for firm matches. Clone size appears in some rows only: once, few, many, or a class for an expanded clone.

V,size,D,J,DNA,CDR3
TRBV27,few,-,TRBJ1-2,TGTGCCAGCAGTACCGGGCCCGCCGTCCATGGCTACACCTTC,CASSTGPAVHGYTF
TRBV5-1,few,TRBD2,TRBJ2-5,TGCGCCAGCAGCCTGGGGACTAGGGCCCCTGAGACCCAGTACTTC,CASSLGTRAPETQYF
TRBV25-1,few,-,TRBJ2-3,TGTGCCAGCAGTGGAGACGGTAGGGCAGATACGCAGTATTTT,CASSGDGRADTQYF
TRBV12-3/TRBV12-4,few,TRBD2,TRBJ2-2,TGTGCCAGCAGTCCCTCGGGACTAGCGTCCGGGGAGCTGTTTTTT,CASSPSGLASGELFF
TRBV7-2,few,TRBD2,TRBJ2-7,TGTGCCAGCAGCCTAACTCTAGCGGGGCCTGCCTACGAGCAGTACTTC,CASSLTLAGPAYEQYF
TRBV3-1,-,TRBD2,TRBJ2-7,TGTGCCAGCAGCCAAGGACGGGACTACTACGAGCAGTACTTC,CASSQGRDYYEQYF
TRBV9,-,TRBD1,TRBJ1-5,TGTGCCAGCAGCACCGGACAGGGGAGTCAGCCCCAGCATTTT,CASSTGQGSQPQHF
TRBV7-9,-,-,TRBJ2-3,TGTGCCAGCACCCCCCGAGTTACAGAGAGCACAGATACGCAGTATTTT,CASTPRVTESTDTQYF
TRBV12-3/TRBV12-4,many,-,TRBJ2-7,TGTGCCAGCAGTTTAACAGGGTACGAGCAGTACTTC,CASSLTGYEQYF
TRBV10-3,few,-,TRBJ2-3,TGTGCCATCAGTGAGGGGATCGGGAGCACAGATACGCAGTATTTT,CAISEGIGSTDTQYF
TRBV6-2/TRBV6-3,few,TRBD2,TRBJ2-1,TGTGCCAGCAGTTGGTCCGACGGACTAGCGGGGGGACGCTCCTACAATGAGCAGTTCTTC,CASSWSDGLAGGRSYNEQFF
TRBV4-1,many,TRBD2,TRBJ2-1,TGCGCCAGCAGCCGCGGACTAGCTCCCGACAATGAGCAGTTCTTC,CASSRGLAPDNEQFF
TRBV28,few,-,TRBJ2-7,TGTGCCAGCAGTTTTCGCGGTCTACTCTCCTACGAGCAGTACTTC,CASSFRGLLSYEQYF
TRBV28,few,TRBD1,TRBJ1-5,TGTGCCAGCACCTTTATCGGGACAGTCAATCAGCCCCAGCATTTT,CASTFIGTVNQPQHF
TRBV9,-,-,TRBJ2-7,TGTGCCAGCAGCAATGCGGGGACCGACTACGAGCAGTACTTC,CASSNAGTDYEQYF
TRBV5-6,-,TRBD1,TRBJ2-1,TGTGCCAGCAGCTTGGGGGACAGGGTGAGGAATGAGCAGTTCTTC,CASSLGDRVRNEQFF
TRBV7-9,few,TRBD2,TRBJ2-3,TGTGCCAGCAGCTTCACGGGACTAGTAGTCACAGATACGCAGTATTTT,CASSFTGLVVTDTQYF
TRBV4-1,few,-,TRBJ2-3,TGCGCCAGCAGCCAAGACCCTCCTAACTCCCTTAGCACAGATACGCAGTATTTT,CASSQDPPNSLSTDTQYF
TRBV9,-,-,TRBJ2-4,TGTGCCAGCAGCGCGGGCTCAGAAAACATTCAGTACTTC,CASSAGSENIQYF
TRBV7-6,few,TRBD2,TRBJ2-7,TGTGCCAGCAGCTTAGCGGGACTAGTAACCGAGCAGTACTTC,CASSLAGLVTEQYF
TRBV27,-,TRBD2,TRBJ2-1,TGTGCCAGCAGCGCCGGGACTAGCATTTACAATGAGCAGTTCTTC,CASSAGTSIYNEQFF
TRBV5-1,few,-,TRBJ2-3,TGCGCCAGCAGCGCCATGGGACTGGGCACAGATACGCAGTATTTT,CASSAMGLGTDTQYF
TRBV7-9,-,TRBD2,TRBJ2-1,TGTGCCAGCAGCTTTGGTAGCGGGTTCTACAATGAGCAGTTCTTC,CASSFGSGFYNEQFF
TRBV29-1,many,-,TRBJ2-7,TGCAGCGTTGAAGTTGAGGGGGGGTACCCCTACGAGCAGTACTTC,CSVEVEGGYPYEQYF
TRBV4-3,few,-,TRBJ2-1,TGCGCCAGCAGCCAAGATCGGTCGGGCGCCCCCAGTGAGCAGTTCTTC,CASSQDRSGAPSEQFF
TRBV3-1,once,TRBD1,TRBJ2-1,TGTGCCAGCAGCCATGTCGCTAGGACAGGATGGAATGAGCAGTTCTTC,CASSHVARTGWNEQFF
TRBV29-1,few,-,TRBJ1-2,TGCAGCGTTGAAGGGCTCATGGACAGCTACTATGGCTACACCTTC,CSVEGLMDSYYGYTF
TRBV9,-,TRBD2,TRBJ2-5,TGTGCCAGCGGGGGAGGGAGCGGGGAGACCCAGTACTTC,CASGGGSGETQYF